A single sample is the source of the 8 T cell receptor beta chains below, sequenced in a study of shared clonotypes between healthy human individuals. TCRdb's copy holds only in-frame clones and misses some; the assay was immunoSEQ multiplex PCR. The sample lists hundreds of thousands of clones, approximately 74% occurring once. The source material was memory CD4+ T cells sorted from blood. Noted subset: CD45RA-negative fraction. Every receptor here comes from a woman in her 30s in good health.

V is TRBV28 and J is TRBJ2-7; D not certain. The CDR3 consists of 12 residues. V dropped 8 bases and J dropped 0 bases, with 8 bases sitting between them. Germline values: CDR1 MDHEN, CDR2 SYDVKM. CDR3 in amino acids: CASSGPSYEQYF. The CDR3 DNA follows: TGTGCCAGCTCAGGACCCTCCTACGAGCAGTACTTC.

This clone has only a few counts. The chain recombines TRBV25-1 with TRBJ2-7; D may be TRBD2 (6 bases). Germline lookup yields CDR1 MGHDK and CDR2 SYGVNS. Trimming cost V 3 bases and J 2 bases, with 8 bases left between them. The CDR3 is 13 amino acids. The CDR3 bases are TGTGCCAGCAGTGAGCCTAGCGCCTACGAGCAGTACTTC. The encoded protein is CASSEPSAYEQYF.

The CDR3 nucleotides are TGTGCCAGCAGTCCAGGGGAATCATCTGGGGCCAACGTCCTGACTTTC. Protein product: CASSPGESSGANVLTF. The chain joins TRBV28 to TRBJ2-6; possible D gene TRBD1, 6 bases. The CDR3 has 16 residues. Germline V gives CDR1 MDHEN, CDR2 SYDVKM. V was cut by 5 bases and J by 1 base, with 12 bases left in between.

The chain has TRBV7-2 and TRBJ2-5; 7 nucleotides line up with TRBD1. Germline V gives CDR1 SGHTA, CDR2 FQGNSA. The CDR3 runs 12 residues. The trim removed 8 bases at V and 4 bases at J, leaving 4 bases unmatched. CDR3 sequence (DNA): TGTGCCAGCGGTGCAGGGGGAGAGACCCAGTACTTC. This gives the protein CASGAGGETQYF.

This clone showed up just a few times. The chain couples TRBV19 to TRBJ2-7; D is possibly TRBD2 (5 bases). The CDR3 covers 15 residues. Germline CDR1 is LNHDA and CDR2 is SQIVND (reference sequence). V was pared by 1 base and J by 1 base, with 11 bases between. Here the CDR3 reads CASSIASSLSYEQYF. The CDR3 bases are TGTGCCAGTAGTATAGCTTCTAGCCTATCCTACGAGCAGTACTTC.

V gene TRBV7-8 combines with J gene TRBJ2-1, with D perhaps matching TRBD1 or TRBD2 (6 bases each). From germline, CDR1 is SGHVS and CDR2 FQNEAQ. Trimming left V 5 bases short and J 6 bases short, with 20 bases between. The CDR3 is made up of 16 amino acids. CDR3 coding DNA: TGTGCCAGCAGCAGGAGGGGGGACACTGACGGCAATGAGCAGTTCTTC. Protein sequence: CASSRRGDTDGNEQFF.

This chain joins TRBV29-1 and TRBJ2-7; TRBD2 is a possible D gene (6 bases). This CDR3 has 12 residues. CDR1 and CDR2 (germline): SQVTM, ANQGSEA. V lost 0 bases and J lost 4, with 7 bases in between. CDR3 sequence (DNA): TGCAGCGTTGAAGATGCGGGGTACGAGCAGTACTTC. It encodes CSVEDAGYEQYF.

The chain links TRBV11-2 to TRBJ2-3; TRBD2 matches at 7 bases. With 2 bases clipped from V and 1 base from J, the junction kept 3 bases outside the gene matches. Germline-derived CDR1 and CDR2 are SGHAT and FQNNGV. This CDR3 comprises 15 residues. The CDR3 loop is CASSLFAGGTDTQYF. CDR3 nucleotides: TGTGCCAGCAGCTTATTTGCGGGAGGCACAGATACGCAGTATTTT.